This paragraph reports one T cell receptor (beta chain). This entry belongs to a study of blood T cell repertoires in COVID-19. Looking at the study overall: Sources were T cells, B-cell-depleted T cells, or PBMCs; the material itself was cDNA or gDNA.

Authors' data handling: Amplified reference gene primers provided the basis for estimating nucleated cell counts. Profiling relied on immunoSEQ multiplex PCR, and the TCRdb table lists in-frame clones only, not all of them. The V and J calls and clone size come from that table; D and trimming were worked out from the DNA. The data contain under 250,000 clones, roughly nine tenths of them singletons. The CDR3 sequence is 14 residues long. With 3 bases removed from V and 1 base from J, the gap between germline ends came to 9 bases. J is TRBJ1-1 and V is TRBV23-1; no firm D call. TRBV23-1 is designated an ORF whose function remains uncertain. The sequence derives from a man between 60 and 75 years old who had recovered from COVID-19. The sequencing sample was made of peripheral blood. The CDR3 nucleotides are TGCGCCAGCAGTCATGGGCGGGGGAACACTGAAGCTTTCTTT. It encodes CASSHGRGNTEAFF.